Included here is one T cell receptor (beta chain) sequence, with context. The antigen is undetermined. Time point of the sample: week 5, during vaccination. Each dose of the vaccine consisted of 300 ug of mutant IDH1 20-mer peptide, with topical imiquimod. The data originate from a study of a mutant IDH1 vaccine in newly diagnosed glioma. The germline CDR1 and CDR2 sequences are GTSNPN and SVGIG (reference sequence). V was cut by 0 bases and J by 5 bases, with 8 bases left in between. This CDR3 has 12 amino acids. Generated by immunoSEQ multiplex PCR, the TCRdb table keeps only in-frame clones and is missing some. The table includes roughly 72,000 clones, 75% to 95% detected once.

Here the sequenced sample was PBMCs, taken from a glioma patient whose treatment included an IDH1 peptide vaccine. This clonotype was sampled from a woman aged 45-59 years with glioma. The rearrangement links TRBV30 to TRBJ2-7; unclear D gene. CDR3 DNA: TGTGCCTGGAGTGTAATCCGGGACGAGCAGTACTTC. It codes for CAWSVIRDEQYF.